The 20 T cell receptor beta chains reported below all come from one sample, sequenced in a study of T cell responses to AZD1222 COVID-19 vaccine. Sequencing was performed with immunoSEQ multiplex PCR; in TCRdb, only in-frame clones are kept and a portion is missing. The sample carries some 100,000 clones, approximately 87% recorded once. The sequenced sample was peripheral blood, obtained 28 days after the second AZD1222 dose. These receptors were taken from an adult who received the AZD1222 COVID-19 vaccine.

This chain connects TRBV6-5 to TRBJ1-2; possible D gene TRBD1, 5 bases. Germline-derived CDR1 and CDR2 are MNHEY and SVGAGI. V lost 5 bases and J lost 5, with 18 bases in between. This CDR3 is built from 15 residues. In DNA form, the CDR3 reads TGTGCCAGCAGTCGGCAGGGAGAAAGACAATATGGCTACACCTTC. Encoded protein: CASSRQGERQYGYTF.

The chain links TRBV5-1 to TRBJ1-2, with D unresolved. The CDR3 runs 14 residues. CDR1 SGHRS and CDR2 YFSETQ come from the germline V gene. V lost 2 bases and J 5 bases, leaving 13 bases between the germline ends. The CDR3 is CASSLEGEIYGYTF. CDR3 DNA: TGCGCCAGCAGCTTAGAAGGAGAGATTTATGGCTACACCTTC.

This chain uses TRBV11-1 with TRBJ2-7, with a possible D match to TRBD2 (6 bases). CDR1 and CDR2 (germline): SGHAT, FQDESV (reference sequence). V lost 4 bases and J 7 bases, leaving 11 bases between the germline ends. The CDR3 runs 12 residues. The CDR3 sequence: CASSSDREEQYF. DNA for the CDR3: TGTGCCAGCAGCTCCGATCGGGAGGAGCAGTACTTC.

V and J are TRBV27 and TRBJ1-2, with TRBD1 matching over 10 bases. Unmatched junction bases numbered 8, after V lost 3 bases and J lost 4 bases. This CDR3 comprises 16 residues. Germline V CDR1 and CDR2: MNHEY, SMNVEV (reference sequence). This CDR3 is CASSLTPGTGVYGYTF. In DNA form, the CDR3 reads TGTGCCAGCAGTTTGACTCCCGGGACAGGGGTCTATGGCTACACCTTC.

This clone was seen a single time. The CDR3 protein is CASSTGWGNTEAFF. The CDR3 DNA reads as TGTGCCAGCAGCACAGGGTGGGGGAACACTGAAGCTTTCTTT. The J gene is TRBJ1-1, the V gene TRBV6-5; D might be TRBD1 (6 bases). Trimming removed 6 bases from V and 1 base from J, with 12 bases in between. This CDR3 spans 14 amino acids. Germline CDR1 MNHEY, CDR2 SVGAGI.

This chain connects TRBV7-9 to TRBJ2-1; possibly TRBD1 for D (7 bases). The CDR3 extends over 15 amino acids. V lost 4 bases and J lost 6, with 16 bases in between. Germline V gene lookup returns CDR1 SEHNR and CDR2 FQNEAQ (reference sequence). As DNA, the CDR3 is TGTGCCAGCAGCTCTCGGGCAGGGGGGATCAATGAGCAGTTCTTC. This codes for CASSSRAGGINEQFF.

This chain joins TRBV2 and TRBJ1-1; D unresolved. V lost 4 bases and J 5 bases, leaving 14 bases between the germline ends. The CDR3 loop spans 14 amino acids. Germline V gives CDR1 SNHLY, CDR2 FYNNEI. This CDR3 reads CASSVLQGETEAFF. The CDR3 coding sequence is TGTGCCAGCAGTGTATTACAAGGTGAAACTGAAGCTTTCTTT.

As to this clone: Additional DNA sequences in this sample encode the identical CDR3. The chain recombines TRBV6-5 with TRBJ2-5; D is ambiguous. CDR1 is MNHEY, CDR2 SVGAGI, per germline. The CDR3 has 12 residues. V lost 2 bases, J lost 4 bases, and 5 bases lay in between. The CDR3 nucleotides are TGTGCCAGCAGTTACCCAGGAGAGACCCAGTACTTC. As protein: CASSYPGETQYF.

V gene TRBV5-1 combines with J gene TRBJ1-1; the D is unclear. The CDR3 runs to 15 residues. Germline loops: CDR1 SGHRS, CDR2 YFSETQ. Trimming stripped 1 base from V and 3 bases from J, with 13 bases between. CDR3 loop: CASSLMPPGDTEAFF. The CDR3 coding sequence is TGCGCCAGCAGCTTGATGCCCCCAGGAGACACTGAAGCTTTCTTT.

The chain joins TRBV23-1 to TRBJ1-6; 8 bases agree with TRBD1. TRBV23-1 is reported as an ORF; its role is uncertain. With 2 bases clipped from V and 6 bases from J, the junction kept 6 bases outside the gene matches. The CDR3 is 16 amino acids. DNA for the CDR3: TGCGCCAGCAGTCAAACAACAGGGGGACTTAATTCACCCCTCCACTTT. Protein sequence: CASSQTTGGLNSPLHF.

The chain uses TRBV3-1 (or the pseudogene TRBV3-2) and TRBJ2-1; D not certain. This CDR3 contains 14 residues. Trimming cost V 1 base and J 0 bases, with 4 bases left between them. The germline V gene encodes CDR1 LGHDT and CDR2 YNNKEL (reference sequence). The chain's CDR3 is CASSQGGSYNEQFF. CDR3 DNA sequence: TGTGCCAGCAGCCAAGGTGGCTCCTACAATGAGCAGTTCTTC.

The V call is TRBV5-1, the J call TRBJ2-1, with D possibly called TRBD1 or TRBD2 (5 bases each). Looked up from germline, CDR1 is SGHRS and CDR2 is YFSETQ. The CDR3 is 15 residues long. The V end was cut by 7 bases, the J end by 8 bases, with 22 bases between. CDR3 sequence: CASAKDGTADYEQFF. As DNA, the CDR3 is TGCGCCAGCGCCAAGGACGGGACGGCGGACTATGAGCAGTTCTTC.

The chain joins TRBV10-3 to TRBJ1-6; D is unresolved. CDR3 length: 17 residues. V gave up 0 bases and J gave up 8 bases, with 17 bases separating them. Per the germline V gene, CDR1 is ENHRY and CDR2 is SYGVKD. CDR3 region: CAISESSAIPVHSPLHF. The CDR3 DNA follows: TGTGCCATCAGTGAGTCATCGGCAATCCCGGTGCATTCACCCCTCCACTTT.

The V and J genes are TRBV7-2 and TRBJ1-2, with D possibly TRBD1 on 6 matching bases. V was shortened by 5 bases and J by 2 bases, with 15 bases between the two germline ends. The CDR3 has 15 residues. Germline V gene sequence: CDR1 SGHTA, CDR2 FQGNSA. Here the CDR3 reads CASSPRGTPNYGYTF. CDR3 nucleotides: TGTGCCAGCAGCCCCCGCGGGACACCGAACTATGGCTACACCTTC.

The rearrangement joins TRBV30 to TRBJ1-6, with 9 bases fitting TRBD1. The CDR3 totals 17 residues. The germline V gene has CDR1 GTSNPN and CDR2 SVGIG (reference sequence). V dropped 0 bases and J dropped 9; count of bases not matched to a gene: 12. The CDR3 region has the DNA TGTGCCTGGAGTGTAACATCCGGGACAGGGAGATTTTCACCCCTCCACTTT. Translated: CAWSVTSGTGRFSPLHF.

The CDR3 is CASNRDRGQVEAFF. CDR3 nucleotides: TGTGCCAGCAATCGGGACAGGGGGCAGGTTGAAGCTTTCTTT. The rearrangement uses TRBV2 and TRBJ1-1, with TRBD1 identical over 12 bases. The CDR3 has 14 residues. The ends lost 7 bases at V and 7 bases at J; junction bases unmatched: 7. CDR1 and CDR2 from the germline V gene are SNHLY and FYNNEI.

This rearrangement joins TRBV12-5 to TRBJ1-5, with 9 bases identical to TRBD1. This CDR3 has 17 residues. CDR1 and CDR2 from the germline V gene are LGHNT and FRNRAP. The junction had 10 bases not matched to a gene; V was cut back by 5 bases and J by 2 bases. CDR3: CASGTGTGTQRNQPQHF. The DNA for the CDR3 is TGTGCTAGTGGTACCGGGACAGGGACCCAGCGCAATCAGCCCCAGCATTTT.

The chain combines TRBV4-2 with TRBJ1-1; D uncertain. The V end lost 4 bases, the J end lost 3 bases, and 12 bases lay between the germline ends. The CDR3 extends over 14 amino acids. The germline V gene encodes CDR1 LGHNA and CDR2 YNFKEQ. For the CDR3, the DNA is TGTGCCAGCAGCCTGGAGGGATGGGACACTGAAGCTTTCTTT. Translating gives CASSLEGWDTEAFF.

The chain joins TRBV6-5 to TRBJ2-7; a weak D match, TRBD2 (5 bases). The CDR3 spans 14 residues. The V end lost 7 bases, the J end lost 2 bases, and 15 bases lay between the germline ends. Per the germline V gene, CDR1 is MNHEY and CDR2 is SVGAGI. The CDR3: CASTSRGGTYEQYF. CDR3 DNA: TGTGCCAGCACCTCCCGCGGAGGAACCTACGAGCAGTACTTC.

This clone was detected once. The gene calls are TRBV9 and TRBJ2-7; D is undetermined. From germline, CDR1 is SGDLS and CDR2 YYNGEE. The germline V and J ends were trimmed by 0 bases and 0 bases, with 7 bases remaining between them. The CDR3 totals 14 residues. The CDR3 reads CASSVELSSYEQYF. The CDR3 nucleotides are TGTGCCAGCAGCGTAGAGTTAAGCTCCTACGAGCAGTACTTC.